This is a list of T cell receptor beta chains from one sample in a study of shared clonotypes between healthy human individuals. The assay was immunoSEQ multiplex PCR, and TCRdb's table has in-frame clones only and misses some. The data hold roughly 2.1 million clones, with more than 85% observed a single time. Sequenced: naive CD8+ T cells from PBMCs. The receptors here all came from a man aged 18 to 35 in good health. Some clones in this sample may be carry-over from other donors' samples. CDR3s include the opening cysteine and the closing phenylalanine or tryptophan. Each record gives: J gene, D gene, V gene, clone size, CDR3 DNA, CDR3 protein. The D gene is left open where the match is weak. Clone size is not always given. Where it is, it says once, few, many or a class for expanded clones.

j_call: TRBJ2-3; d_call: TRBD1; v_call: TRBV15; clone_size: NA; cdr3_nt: TGTGCCACCAGCTCCCAGGGGGCCATCTCCAGGGCAGATACGCAGTATTTT; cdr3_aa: CATSSQGAISRADTQYF
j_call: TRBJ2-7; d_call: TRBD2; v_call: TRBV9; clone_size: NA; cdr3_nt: TGTGCCAGCAGCGCCCCCGGGGGAGGGTCCGAGCAGTACTTC; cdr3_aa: CASSAPGGGSEQYF
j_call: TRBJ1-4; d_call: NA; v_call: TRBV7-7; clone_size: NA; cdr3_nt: TGTGCCAGCAGCTTGGACAGTAATGAAAAACTGTTTTTT; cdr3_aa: CASSLDSNEKLFF
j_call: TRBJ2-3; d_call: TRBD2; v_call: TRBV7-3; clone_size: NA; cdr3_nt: TGTGCCAGCAGCTTCACTAGCGGGAGGTCAGATACGCAGTATTTT; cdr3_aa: CASSFTSGRSDTQYF
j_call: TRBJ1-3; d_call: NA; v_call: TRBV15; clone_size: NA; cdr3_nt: TGTGCCACCAGCAGAAACCAGGCATATACTGGAAACACCATATATTTT; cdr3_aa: CATSRNQAYTGNTIYF
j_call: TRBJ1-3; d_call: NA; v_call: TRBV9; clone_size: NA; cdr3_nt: TGTGCCAGCAGCGCAGGAGGGAGCTCTGGAAACACCATATATTTT; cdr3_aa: CASSAGGSSGNTIYF
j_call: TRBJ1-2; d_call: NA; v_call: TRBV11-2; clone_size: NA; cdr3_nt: TGTGCCAGCACCCCGCGGATAGGGGCTAACTATGGCTACACCTTC; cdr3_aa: CASTPRIGANYGYTF
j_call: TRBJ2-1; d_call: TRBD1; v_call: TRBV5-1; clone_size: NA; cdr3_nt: TGCGCCAGCAGCTCCCTTCACGGGACAGGGTTAAGGAGCTCCTACAATGAGCAGTTCTTC; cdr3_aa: CASSSLHGTGLRSSYNEQFF
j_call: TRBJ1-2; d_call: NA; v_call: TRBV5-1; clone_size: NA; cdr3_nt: TGCGCCAGCAGCTTGGCCGTTGAGCTGTCAAACTATGGCTACACCTTC; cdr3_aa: CASSLAVELSNYGYTF
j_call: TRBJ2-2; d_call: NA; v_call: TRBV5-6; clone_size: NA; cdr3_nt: TGTGCCAGCGAGGCTCGCGCGTTGGGCACCGGGGAGCTGTTTTTT; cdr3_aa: CASEARALGTGELFF
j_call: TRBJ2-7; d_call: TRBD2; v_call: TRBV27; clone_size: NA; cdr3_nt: TGTGCCAGCAGTAGGACTAGCGGGAGTCCCGAGCAGTACTTC; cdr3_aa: CASSRTSGSPEQYF
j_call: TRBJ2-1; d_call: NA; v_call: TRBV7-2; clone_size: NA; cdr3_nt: TGTGCCAGCAGCTTGAGGTGGTACAATGAGCAGTTCTTC; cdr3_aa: CASSLRWYNEQFF
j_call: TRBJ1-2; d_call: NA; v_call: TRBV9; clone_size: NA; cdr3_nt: TGTGCCAGCAGCGGATCGGGACCGGCATCGTGGTATGGCTACACCTTC; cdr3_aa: CASSGSGPASWYGYTF
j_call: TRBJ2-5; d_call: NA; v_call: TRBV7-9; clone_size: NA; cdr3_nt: TGTGCCAGCAGCTTTGTAGGGGTTGGAGAGACCCAGTACTTC; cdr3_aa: CASSFVGVGETQYF
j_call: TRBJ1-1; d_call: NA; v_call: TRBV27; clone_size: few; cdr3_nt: TGTGCCAGCAGTCCTGTCGGACCCAACACTGAAGCTTTCTTT; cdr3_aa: CASSPVGPNTEAFF
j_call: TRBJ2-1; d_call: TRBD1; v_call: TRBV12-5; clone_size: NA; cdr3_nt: TGTGCTAGTGGTGAGGGACAGGGGGCAAATGAGCAGTTCTTC; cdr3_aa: CASGEGQGANEQFF
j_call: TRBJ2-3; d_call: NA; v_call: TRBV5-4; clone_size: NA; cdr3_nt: TGTGCCAGCAGCTTGGGGGGGCGTCCGCAGTATTTT; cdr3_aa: CASSLGGRPQYF
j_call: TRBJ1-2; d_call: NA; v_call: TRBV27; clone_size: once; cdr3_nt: TGTGCCAGCAGTCCTAGTCAAGGGAGTTTGGGCTATGGCTACACCTTC; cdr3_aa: CASSPSQGSLGYGYTF
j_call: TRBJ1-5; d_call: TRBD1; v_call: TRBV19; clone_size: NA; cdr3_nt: TGTGCCAGTAGTACCCGGGACAGGAAGATGGGGCCCCAGCATTTT; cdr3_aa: CASSTRDRKMGPQHF
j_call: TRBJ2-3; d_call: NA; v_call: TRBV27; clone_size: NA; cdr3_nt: TGTGCCAGCAGTTTGATTTACACAGATACGCAGTATTTT; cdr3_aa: CASSLIYTDTQYF
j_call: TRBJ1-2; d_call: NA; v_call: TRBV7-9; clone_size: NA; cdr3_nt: TGTGCCAGCAGCTTAGACTTCCAGGGAATAAATGGCTACACCTTC; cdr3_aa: CASSLDFQGINGYTF
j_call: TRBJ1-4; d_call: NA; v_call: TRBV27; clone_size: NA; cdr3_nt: TGTGCCAGCGCCCTCGTTGGCCTTAATGAAAAACTGTTTTTT; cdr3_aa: CASALVGLNEKLFF
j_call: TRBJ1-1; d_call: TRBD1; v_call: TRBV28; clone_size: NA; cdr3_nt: TGTGCCAGCAGTTCCTATACAGGGGCCACTGAAGCTTTCTTT; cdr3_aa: CASSSYTGATEAFF
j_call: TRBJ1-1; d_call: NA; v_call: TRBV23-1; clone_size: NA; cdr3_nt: TGCGCCAGCAGTACTACCACCCCCACAAACATGACCAACACTGAAGCTTTCTTT; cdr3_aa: CASSTTTPTNMTNTEAFF
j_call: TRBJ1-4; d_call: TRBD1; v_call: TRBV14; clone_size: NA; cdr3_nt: TGTGCCAGCAGCCAAGAAGGGGGCGCGGGTGAAAAACTGTTTTTT; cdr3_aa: CASSQEGGAGEKLFF
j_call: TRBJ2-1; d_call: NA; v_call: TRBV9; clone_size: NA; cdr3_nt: TGTGCCAGCAGCACCCGGATATCTAGCGATCGGACCCCGAATGAGCAGTTCTTC; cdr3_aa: CASSTRISSDRTPNEQFF
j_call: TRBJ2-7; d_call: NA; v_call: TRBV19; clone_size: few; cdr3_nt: TGTGCCAGTAGTATAGGGAACGAGCAGTACTTC; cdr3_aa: CASSIGNEQYF
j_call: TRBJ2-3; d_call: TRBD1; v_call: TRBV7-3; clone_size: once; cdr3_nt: TGTGCCAGCAGCGCGACAGGGGGCATAGCAGATACGCAGTATTTT; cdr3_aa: CASSATGGIADTQYF
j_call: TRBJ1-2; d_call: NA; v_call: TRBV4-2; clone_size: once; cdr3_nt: TGTGCCAGCAGCCAAGATAGGGGAGACTATGGCTACACCTTC; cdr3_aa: CASSQDRGDYGYTF
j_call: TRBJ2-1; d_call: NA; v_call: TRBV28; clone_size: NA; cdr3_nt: TGTGCCAGCAGTTTGTTGGCGCGAACCTACAATGAGCAGTTCTTC; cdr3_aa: CASSLLARTYNEQFF
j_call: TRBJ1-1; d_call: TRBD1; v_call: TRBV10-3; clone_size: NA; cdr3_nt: TGTGCCATCAGCGTCCAAAAGACAGGGTTGGAAGCTTTCTTT; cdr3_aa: CAISVQKTGLEAFF
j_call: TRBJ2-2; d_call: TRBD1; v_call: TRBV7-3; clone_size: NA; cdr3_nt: TGTGCCAGCAGCGTGGACAGGGATCAGGCGAACACCGGGGAGCTGTTTTTT; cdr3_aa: CASSVDRDQANTGELFF
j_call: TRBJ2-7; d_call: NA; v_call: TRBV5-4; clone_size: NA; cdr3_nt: TGTGCCAGCAGCGCGGGTCTCGAGCAGTACTTC; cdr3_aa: CASSAGLEQYF
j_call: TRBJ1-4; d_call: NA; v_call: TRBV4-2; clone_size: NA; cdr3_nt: TGTGCCAGCAGGGGCGGGCTTGGAGGGTCTAATGAAAAACTGTTTTTT; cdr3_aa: CASRGGLGGSNEKLFF
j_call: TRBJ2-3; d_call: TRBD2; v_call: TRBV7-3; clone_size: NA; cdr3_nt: TGTGCCAGCAGCTTGGGAGGGCTTATTGGGGATACGCAGTATTTT; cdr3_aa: CASSLGGLIGDTQYF
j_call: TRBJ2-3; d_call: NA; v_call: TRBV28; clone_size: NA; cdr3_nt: TGTGCCAGCAGTTTAGAGGCAGGTGGGGCAGATACGCAGTATTTT; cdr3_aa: CASSLEAGGADTQYF
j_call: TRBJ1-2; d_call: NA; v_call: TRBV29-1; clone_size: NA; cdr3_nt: TGCAGCGTCCCGCTGGGGGGCGCGGATGGCTACACCTTC; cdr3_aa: CSVPLGGADGYTF
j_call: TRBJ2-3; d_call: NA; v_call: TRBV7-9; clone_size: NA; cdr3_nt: TGTGCCAGCAGCTTCGGCGGCCGGCCCTCCACAGATACGCAGTATTTT; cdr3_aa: CASSFGGRPSTDTQYF
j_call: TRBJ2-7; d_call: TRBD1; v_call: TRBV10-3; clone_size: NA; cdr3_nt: TGTGCCATCAGTGACGTCCCGGGACAGGCGCGAAATTCCTACGAGCAGTACTTC; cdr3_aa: CAISDVPGQARNSYEQYF
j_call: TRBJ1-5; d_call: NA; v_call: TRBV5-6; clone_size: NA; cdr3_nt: TGTGCCAGCAGTGTCCAGGGGAGCAATCAGCCCCAGCATTTT; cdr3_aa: CASSVQGSNQPQHF
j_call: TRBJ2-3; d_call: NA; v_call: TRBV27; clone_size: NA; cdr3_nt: TGTGCCACCAGCAGGGGCCCGTGGCCAGATACGCAGTATTTT; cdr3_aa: CATSRGPWPDTQYF
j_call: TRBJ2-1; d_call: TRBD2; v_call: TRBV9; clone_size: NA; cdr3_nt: TGTGCCAGCAGCGTAGATTGGACTAGCCATGAGCAGTTCTTC; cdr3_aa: CASSVDWTSHEQFF
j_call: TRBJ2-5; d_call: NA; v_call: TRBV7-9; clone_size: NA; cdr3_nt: TGTGCCAGCAGCCGGAACCTCGCGGTTGGGGAAGAGACCCAGTACTTC; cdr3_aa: CASSRNLAVGEETQYF
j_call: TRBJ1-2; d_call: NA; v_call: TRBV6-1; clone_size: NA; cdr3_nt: TGTGCCAGCAGTGGCCGACAGGAGAATATCTATGGCTACACCTTC; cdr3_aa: CASSGRQENIYGYTF
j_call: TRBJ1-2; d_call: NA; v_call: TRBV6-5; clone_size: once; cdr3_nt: TGTGCCAGCAGTTCCGGCAGGGACTATGGCTACACCTTC; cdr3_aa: CASSSGRDYGYTF
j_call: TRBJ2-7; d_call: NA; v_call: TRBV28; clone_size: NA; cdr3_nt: TGTGCCAGCATCTTAAGAGGAGGAACAGCCTACGAGCAGTACTTC; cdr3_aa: CASILRGGTAYEQYF
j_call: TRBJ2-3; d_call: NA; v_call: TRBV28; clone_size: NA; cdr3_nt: TGTGCCAGCAGTTATAGGATCGTTATAACCCGCACAGATACGCAGTATTTT; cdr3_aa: CASSYRIVITRTDTQYF
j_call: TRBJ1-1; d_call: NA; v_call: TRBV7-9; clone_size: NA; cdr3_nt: TGTGCCATCCGAGGCGAGACCGGAAGGGAAGCTTTCTTT; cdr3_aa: CAIRGETGREAFF
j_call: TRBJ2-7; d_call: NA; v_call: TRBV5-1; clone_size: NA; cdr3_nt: TGCGCCATCCTAACGTCGACAGCGTCCTACGAGCAGTACTTC; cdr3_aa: CAILTSTASYEQYF
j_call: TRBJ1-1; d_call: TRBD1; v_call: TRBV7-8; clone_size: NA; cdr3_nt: TGTGCCAGCAGCTTAGACGGGACAGGTGAAGCTTTCTTT; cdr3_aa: CASSLDGTGEAFF
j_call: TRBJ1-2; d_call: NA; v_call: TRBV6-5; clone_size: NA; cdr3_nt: TGTGCCAGCAGTTACTCGAGTCTCAGTGATGGCTACACCTTC; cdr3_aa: CASSYSSLSDGYTF
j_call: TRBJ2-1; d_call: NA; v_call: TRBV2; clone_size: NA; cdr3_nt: TGTGCCAGCAGTGAAGCGCCAAGGGGAACGAATGAGCAGTTCTTC; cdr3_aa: CASSEAPRGTNEQFF
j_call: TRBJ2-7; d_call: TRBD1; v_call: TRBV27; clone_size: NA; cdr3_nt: TGTGCCAGCAGTTTGGCCGGGACAGGATTTTCCTACGAGCAGTACTTC; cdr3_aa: CASSLAGTGFSYEQYF
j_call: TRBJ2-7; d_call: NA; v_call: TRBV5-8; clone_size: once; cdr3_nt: TGTGCCAGCAGCTTCTCGGGTTTCTACGAGCAGTACTTC; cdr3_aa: CASSFSGFYEQYF
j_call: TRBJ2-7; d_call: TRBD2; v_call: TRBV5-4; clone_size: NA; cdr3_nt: TGTGCCAGCAGTAGCGGGAGGAGGGGCGGCGAGCAGTACTTC; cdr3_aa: CASSSGRRGGEQYF